This T cell receptor beta chain was documented in a study of blood T cells in healthy people across ages. Alongside a J-beta primer mix, a sample-barcoded 5' primer served in a second PCR lasting roughly 6 to 11 cycles. In TCRdb, the 5' RACE reads were re-called with MiXCR into one record per CDR3 protein. The sample has 550,000 to 700,000 distinct CDR3 sequences, about 25% seen once; the top ten hold about 18%. Regarding the study as a whole: Among long-lived donors, naive CD4+ cells were more numerous and diversity higher than in aged donors.

This clonotype showed up just a few times. The antigen is not known. Germline assignment: CDR1 MNHEY and CDR2 SMNVEV (reference sequence). The CDR3 has 13 residues. Trimming shortened V by 5 bases and J by 7 bases, and 9 bases separated the two germline ends. The clonotype was recovered from a woman aged 70-85 years in good health. This rearrangement joins TRBV27 to TRBJ1-6; TRBD1 might be the D (5 bases). Sample: blood. The CDR3 sequence: CASSVRQNSPLHF. DNA for the CDR3: TGTGCCAGCAGTGTACGACAGAATTCACCCCTCCACTTT.